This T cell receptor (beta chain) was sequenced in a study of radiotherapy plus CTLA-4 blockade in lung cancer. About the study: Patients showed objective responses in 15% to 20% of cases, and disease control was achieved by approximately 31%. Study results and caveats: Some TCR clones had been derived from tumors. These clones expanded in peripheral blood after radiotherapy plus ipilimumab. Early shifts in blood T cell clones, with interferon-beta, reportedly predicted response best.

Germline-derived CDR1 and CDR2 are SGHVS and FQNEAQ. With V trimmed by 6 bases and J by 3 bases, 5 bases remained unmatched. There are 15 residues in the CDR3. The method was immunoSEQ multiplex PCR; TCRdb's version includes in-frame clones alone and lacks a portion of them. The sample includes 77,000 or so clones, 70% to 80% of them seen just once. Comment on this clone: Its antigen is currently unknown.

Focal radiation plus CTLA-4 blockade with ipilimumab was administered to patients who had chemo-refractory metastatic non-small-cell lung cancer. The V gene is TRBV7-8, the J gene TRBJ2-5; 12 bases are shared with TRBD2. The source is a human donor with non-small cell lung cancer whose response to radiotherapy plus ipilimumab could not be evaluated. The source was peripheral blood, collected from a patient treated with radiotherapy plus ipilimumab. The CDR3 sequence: CASRGLAGGKETQYF. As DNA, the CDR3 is TGTGCCAGCAGGGGGCTAGCGGGGGGGAAAGAGACCCAGTACTTC.